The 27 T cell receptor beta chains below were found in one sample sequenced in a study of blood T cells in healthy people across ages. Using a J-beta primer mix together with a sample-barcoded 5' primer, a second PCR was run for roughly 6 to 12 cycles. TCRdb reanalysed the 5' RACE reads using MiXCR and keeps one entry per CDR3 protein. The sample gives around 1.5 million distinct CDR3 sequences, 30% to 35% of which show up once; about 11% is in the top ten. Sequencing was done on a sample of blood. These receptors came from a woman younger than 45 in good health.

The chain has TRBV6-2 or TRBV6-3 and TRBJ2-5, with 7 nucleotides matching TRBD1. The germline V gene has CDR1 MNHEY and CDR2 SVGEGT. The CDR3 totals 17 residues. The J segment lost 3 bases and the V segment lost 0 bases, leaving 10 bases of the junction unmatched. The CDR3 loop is CASSYSYSGTEEETQYF. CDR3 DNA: TGTGCCAGCAGTTACTCTTACTCCGGGACAGAGGAAGAGACCCAGTACTTC.

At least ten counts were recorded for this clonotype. The chain's CDR3 is CSALWSTDTQYF. In DNA, the CDR3 is TGCAGTGCCCTCTGGAGCACAGATACGCAGTATTTT. The rearrangement joins TRBV20-1 to TRBJ2-3; D is unresolved. The CDR3 extends over 12 amino acids. The V and J ends lost 6 bases and 0 bases respectively, with 7 bases between them. Germline-derived CDR1 and CDR2 are DFQATT and SNEGSKA (reference sequence).

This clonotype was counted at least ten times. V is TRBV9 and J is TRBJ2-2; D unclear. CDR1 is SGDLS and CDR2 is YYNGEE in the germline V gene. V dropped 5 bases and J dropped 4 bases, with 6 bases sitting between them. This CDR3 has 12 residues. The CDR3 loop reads CASSVGTGELFF. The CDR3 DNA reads TGTGCCAGCAGTGTTGGCACCGGGGAGCTGTTTTTT.

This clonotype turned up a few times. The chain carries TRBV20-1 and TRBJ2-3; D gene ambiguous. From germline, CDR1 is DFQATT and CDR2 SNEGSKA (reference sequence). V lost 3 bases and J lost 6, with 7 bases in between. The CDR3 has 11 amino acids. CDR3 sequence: CSARFGDTQYF. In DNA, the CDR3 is TGCAGTGCTAGGTTTGGGGATACGCAGTATTTT.

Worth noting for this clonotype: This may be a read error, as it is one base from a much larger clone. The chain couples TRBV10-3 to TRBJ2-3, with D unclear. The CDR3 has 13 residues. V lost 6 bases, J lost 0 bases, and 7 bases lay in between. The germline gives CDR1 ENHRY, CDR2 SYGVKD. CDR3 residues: CAIRVGSTDTQYF. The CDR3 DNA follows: TGTGCCATCAGGGTAGGGAGCACAGATACGCAGTATTTT.

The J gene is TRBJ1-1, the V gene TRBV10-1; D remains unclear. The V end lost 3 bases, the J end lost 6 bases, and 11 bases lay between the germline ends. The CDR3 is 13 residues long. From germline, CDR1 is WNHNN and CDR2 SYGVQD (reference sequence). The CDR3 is CASSERLGAEAFF. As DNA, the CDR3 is TGCGCCAGCAGTGAACGCCTTGGCGCTGAAGCTTTCTTT.

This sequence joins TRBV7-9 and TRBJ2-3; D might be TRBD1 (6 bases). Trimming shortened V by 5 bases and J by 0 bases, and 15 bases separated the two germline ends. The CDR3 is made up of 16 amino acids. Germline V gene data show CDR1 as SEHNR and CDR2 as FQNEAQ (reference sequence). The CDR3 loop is CASSRGQKDSTDTQYF. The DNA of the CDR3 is TGTGCCAGCAGCCGTGGACAGAAAGATAGCACAGATACGCAGTATTTT.

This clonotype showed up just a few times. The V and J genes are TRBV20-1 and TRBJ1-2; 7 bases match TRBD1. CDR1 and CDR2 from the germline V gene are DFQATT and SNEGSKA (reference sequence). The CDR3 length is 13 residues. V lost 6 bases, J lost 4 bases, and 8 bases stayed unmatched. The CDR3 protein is CSAPGQAGYGYTF. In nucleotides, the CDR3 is TGCAGTGCACCAGGACAGGCAGGCTATGGCTACACCTTC.

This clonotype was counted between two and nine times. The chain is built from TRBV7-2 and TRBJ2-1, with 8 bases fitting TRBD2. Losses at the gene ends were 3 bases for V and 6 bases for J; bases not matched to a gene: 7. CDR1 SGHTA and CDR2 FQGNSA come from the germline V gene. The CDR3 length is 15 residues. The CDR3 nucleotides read TGTGCCAGCAGCTTTTCCGGACTAGCTGGCAATGAGCAGTTCTTC. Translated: CASSFSGLAGNEQFF.

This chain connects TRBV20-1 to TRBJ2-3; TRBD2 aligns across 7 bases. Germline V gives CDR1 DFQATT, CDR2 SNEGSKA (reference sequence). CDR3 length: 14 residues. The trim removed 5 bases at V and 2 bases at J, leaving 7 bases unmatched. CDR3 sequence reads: CSAYVSGLTDTQYF. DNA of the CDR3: TGCAGTGCTTACGTTAGCGGGCTCACAGATACGCAGTATTTT.

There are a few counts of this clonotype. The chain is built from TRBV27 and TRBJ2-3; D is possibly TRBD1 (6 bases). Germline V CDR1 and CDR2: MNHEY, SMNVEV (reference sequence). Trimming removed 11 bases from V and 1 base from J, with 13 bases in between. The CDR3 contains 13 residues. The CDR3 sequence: CASADRRTDTQYF. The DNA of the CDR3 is TGTGCCTCGGCGGACAGACGCACAGATACGCAGTATTTT.

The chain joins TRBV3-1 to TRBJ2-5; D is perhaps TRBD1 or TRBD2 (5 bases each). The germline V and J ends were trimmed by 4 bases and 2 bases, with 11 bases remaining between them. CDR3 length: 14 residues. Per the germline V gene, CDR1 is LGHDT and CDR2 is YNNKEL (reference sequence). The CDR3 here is CASSLRDAQETQYF. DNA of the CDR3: TGTGCCAGCAGCCTCCGGGACGCACAAGAGACCCAGTACTTC.

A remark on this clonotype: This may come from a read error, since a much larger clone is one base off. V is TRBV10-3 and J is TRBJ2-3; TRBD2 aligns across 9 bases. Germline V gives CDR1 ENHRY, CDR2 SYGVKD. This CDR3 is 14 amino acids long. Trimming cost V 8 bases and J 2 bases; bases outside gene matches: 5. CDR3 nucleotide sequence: TGTGCCATCGGCGGGAGGGACAACACAGATACGCAGTATTTT. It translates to CAIGGRDNTDTQYF.

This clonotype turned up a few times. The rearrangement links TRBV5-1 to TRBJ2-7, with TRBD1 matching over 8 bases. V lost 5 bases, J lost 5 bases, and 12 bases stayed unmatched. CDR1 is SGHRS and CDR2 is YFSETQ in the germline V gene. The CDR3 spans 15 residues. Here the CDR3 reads CASRSTGTGYNEQYF. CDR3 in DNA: TGCGCCAGCAGGTCAACCGGGACAGGCTATAACGAGCAGTACTTC.

The CDR3 protein is CASGLAGGWTNYGYTF. In DNA, the CDR3 is TGTGCTAGTGGGCTGGCGGGGGGTTGGACTAACTATGGCTACACCTTC. This chain links TRBV12-5 with TRBJ1-2, with a possible D match to TRBD1 (5 bases). Germline V gene lookup returns CDR1 LGHNT and CDR2 FRNRAP. CDR3 length: 16 amino acids. V dropped 6 bases and J dropped 0 bases, with 17 bases sitting between them.

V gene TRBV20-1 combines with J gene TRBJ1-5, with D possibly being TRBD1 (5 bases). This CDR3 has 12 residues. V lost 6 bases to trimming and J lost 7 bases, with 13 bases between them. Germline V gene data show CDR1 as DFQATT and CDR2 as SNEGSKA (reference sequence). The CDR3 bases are TGCAGTGCAAGCCGGGGGGGGCAGCCCCAGCATTTT. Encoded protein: CSASRGGQPQHF.

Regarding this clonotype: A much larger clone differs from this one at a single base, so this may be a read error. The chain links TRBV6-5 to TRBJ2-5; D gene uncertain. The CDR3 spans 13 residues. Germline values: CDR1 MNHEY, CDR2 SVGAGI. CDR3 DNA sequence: TGTGCCGGCAGTTCCGGACCCACGGGGACCCAGTACTTC. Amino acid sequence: CAGSSGPTGTQYF.

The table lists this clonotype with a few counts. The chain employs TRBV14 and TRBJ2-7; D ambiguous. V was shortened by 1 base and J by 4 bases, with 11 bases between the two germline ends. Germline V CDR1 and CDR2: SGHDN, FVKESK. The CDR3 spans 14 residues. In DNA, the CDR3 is TGTGCCAGCAGCCAAGTCAGTGAAGGGTACGAGCAGTACTTC. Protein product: CASSQVSEGYEQYF.

As DNA, the CDR3 is TGTGCCAGCTCACCATTCGGGGCTTACGAGCAGTACTTC. Its translation is CASSPFGAYEQYF. This chain uses TRBV18 with TRBJ2-7, with D possibly being TRBD1 or TRBD2 (5 bases each). CDR3 length: 13 amino acids. V lost 2 bases and J 4 bases, leaving 9 bases between the germline ends. The V gene's germline CDR1 is KGHSH and CDR2 LQKENI.

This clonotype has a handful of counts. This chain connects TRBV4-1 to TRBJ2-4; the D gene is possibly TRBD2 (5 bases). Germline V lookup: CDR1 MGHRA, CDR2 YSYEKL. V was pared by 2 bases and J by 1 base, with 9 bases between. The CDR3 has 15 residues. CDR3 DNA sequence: TGCGCCAGCAGCCAAAGCGAGCGGGCCAAAAACATTCAGTACTTC. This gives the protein CASSQSERAKNIQYF.

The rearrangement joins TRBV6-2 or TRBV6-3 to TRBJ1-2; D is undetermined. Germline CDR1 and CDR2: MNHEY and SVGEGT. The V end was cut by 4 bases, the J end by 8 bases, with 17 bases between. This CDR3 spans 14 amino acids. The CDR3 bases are TGTGCCAGCAGTTCCGGAGGCCCCCTCAAGGGCTACACCTTC. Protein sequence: CASSSGGPLKGYTF.

CDR3 amino acids: CASSLGTSGITGELFF. In nucleotides, the CDR3 is TGTGCCAGCAGCTTAGGGACTAGCGGCATCACCGGGGAGCTGTTTTTT. This chain connects TRBV7-6 to TRBJ2-2; TRBD2 matches 10 bases. This CDR3 comprises 16 residues. V shed 1 base and J 4 bases; nucleotides not matched to a gene: 3. Germline CDR1 is SGHVS and CDR2 is FNYEAQ.

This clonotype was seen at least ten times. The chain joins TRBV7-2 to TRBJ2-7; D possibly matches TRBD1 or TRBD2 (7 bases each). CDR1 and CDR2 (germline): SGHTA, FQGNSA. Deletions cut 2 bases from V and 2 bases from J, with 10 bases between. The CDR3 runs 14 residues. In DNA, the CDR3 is TGTGCCAGCAGCTTACAGGGGGGGCCCTACGAGCAGTACTTC. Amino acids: CASSLQGGPYEQYF.

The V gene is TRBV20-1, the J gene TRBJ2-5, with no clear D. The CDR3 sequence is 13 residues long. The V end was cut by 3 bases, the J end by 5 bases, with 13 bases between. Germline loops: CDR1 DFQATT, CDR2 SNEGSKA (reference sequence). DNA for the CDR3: TGCAGTGCTAGCCGGTCTAGGTGGGAGACCCAGTACTTC. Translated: CSASRSRWETQYF.

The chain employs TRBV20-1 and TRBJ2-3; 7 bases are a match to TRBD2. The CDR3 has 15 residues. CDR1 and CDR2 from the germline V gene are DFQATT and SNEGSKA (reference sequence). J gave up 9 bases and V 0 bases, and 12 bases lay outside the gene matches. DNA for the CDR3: TGCAGTGCTAGAGACGTCACGGGGGGACCTTTGACGCAGTATTTT. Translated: CSARDVTGGPLTQYF.

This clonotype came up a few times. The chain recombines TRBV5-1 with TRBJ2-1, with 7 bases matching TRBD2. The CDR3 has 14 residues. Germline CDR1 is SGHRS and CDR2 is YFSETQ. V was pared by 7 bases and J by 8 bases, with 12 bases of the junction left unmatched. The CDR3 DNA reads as TGCGCCAGCCGGGGAGGGCTAACTGTCGATGAGCAGTTCTTC. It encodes CASRGGLTVDEQFF.

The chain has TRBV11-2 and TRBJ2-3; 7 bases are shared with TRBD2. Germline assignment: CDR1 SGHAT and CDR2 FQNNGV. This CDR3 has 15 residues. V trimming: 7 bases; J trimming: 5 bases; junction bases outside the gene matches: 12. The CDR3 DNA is TGTGCCAGCACCCTTAGCGGGCGGGACGGAGATACGCAGTATTTT. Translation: CASTLSGRDGDTQYF.